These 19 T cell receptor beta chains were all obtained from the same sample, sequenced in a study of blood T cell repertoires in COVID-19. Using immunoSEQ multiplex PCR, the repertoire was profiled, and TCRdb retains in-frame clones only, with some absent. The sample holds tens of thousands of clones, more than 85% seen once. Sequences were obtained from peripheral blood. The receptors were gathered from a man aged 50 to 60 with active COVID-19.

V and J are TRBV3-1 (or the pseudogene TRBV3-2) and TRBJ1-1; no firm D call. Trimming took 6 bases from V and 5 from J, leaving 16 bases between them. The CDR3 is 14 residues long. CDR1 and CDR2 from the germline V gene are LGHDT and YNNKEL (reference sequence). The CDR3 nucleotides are TGTGCCAGCAGTTTCGAGGGCGGCCAAACTGAAGCTTTCTTT. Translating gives CASSFEGGQTEAFF.

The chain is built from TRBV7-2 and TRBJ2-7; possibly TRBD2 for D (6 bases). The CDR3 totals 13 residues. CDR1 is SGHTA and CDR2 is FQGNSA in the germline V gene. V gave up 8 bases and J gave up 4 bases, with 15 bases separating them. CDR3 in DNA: TGTGCCAGCCAGGAGGGCAGATCTTACGAGCAGTACTTC. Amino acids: CASQEGRSYEQYF.

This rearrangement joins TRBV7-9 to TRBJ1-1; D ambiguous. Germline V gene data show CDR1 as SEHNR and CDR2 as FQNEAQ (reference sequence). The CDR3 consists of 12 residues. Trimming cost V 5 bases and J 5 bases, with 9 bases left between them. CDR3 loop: CASSPVLTEAFF. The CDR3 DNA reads TGTGCCAGCAGCCCCGTTTTAACTGAAGCTTTCTTT.

The CDR3 reads CAWSVSGNQPQHF. The CDR3 nucleotides read TGTGCCTGGAGTGTATCCGGGAATCAGCCCCAGCATTTT. The chain recombines TRBV30 with TRBJ1-5, with no clear D. V shed 0 bases and J shed 4 bases, with 7 bases lying between them. The CDR3 is 13 amino acids. Germline assignment: CDR1 GTSNPN and CDR2 SVGIG (reference sequence).

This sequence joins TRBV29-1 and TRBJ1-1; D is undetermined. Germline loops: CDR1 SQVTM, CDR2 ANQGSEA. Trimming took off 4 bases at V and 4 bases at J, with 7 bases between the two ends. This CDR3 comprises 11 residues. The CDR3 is CSVAPGTEAFF. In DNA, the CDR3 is TGCAGCGTTGCTCCCGGCACTGAAGCTTTCTTT.

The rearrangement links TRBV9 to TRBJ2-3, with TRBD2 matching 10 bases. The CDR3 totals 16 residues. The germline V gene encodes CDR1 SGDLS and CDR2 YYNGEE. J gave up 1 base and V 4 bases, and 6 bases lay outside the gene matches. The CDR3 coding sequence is TGTGCCAGCAGCTTATTTGGGACTAGCGGCACAGATACGCAGTATTTT. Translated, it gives CASSLFGTSGTDTQYF. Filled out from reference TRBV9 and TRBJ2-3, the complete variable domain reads DSGVTQTPKHLITATGQRVTLRCSPRSGDLSVYWYQQSLDQGLQFLIQYYNGEERAKGNILERFSAQQFPDLHSELNLSSLELGDSALYFCASSLFGTSGTDTQYFGPGTRLTVL.

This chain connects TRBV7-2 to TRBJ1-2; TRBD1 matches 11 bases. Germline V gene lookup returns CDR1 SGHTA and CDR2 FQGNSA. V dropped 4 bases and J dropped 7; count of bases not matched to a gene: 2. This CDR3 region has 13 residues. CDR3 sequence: CASSSGTGGGYTF. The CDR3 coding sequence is TGTGCCAGCAGCTCCGGGACAGGGGGTGGCTACACCTTC.

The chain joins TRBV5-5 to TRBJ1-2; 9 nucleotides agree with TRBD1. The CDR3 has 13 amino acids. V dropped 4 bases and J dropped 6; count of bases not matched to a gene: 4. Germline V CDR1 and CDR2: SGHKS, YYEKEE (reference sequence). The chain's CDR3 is CASSGQGRDGYTF. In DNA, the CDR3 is TGTGCCAGCAGCGGACAGGGGAGGGATGGCTACACCTTC.

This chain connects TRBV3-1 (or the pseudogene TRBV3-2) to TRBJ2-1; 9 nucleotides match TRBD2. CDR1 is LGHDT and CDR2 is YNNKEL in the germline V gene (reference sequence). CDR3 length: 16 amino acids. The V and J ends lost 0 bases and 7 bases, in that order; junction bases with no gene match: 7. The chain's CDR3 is CASSQDEREAQNEQFF. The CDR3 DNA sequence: TGTGCCAGCAGCCAAGATGAGCGGGAGGCCCAGAATGAGCAGTTCTTC.

The chain's CDR3 is CASSLPDRGGGYTF. The CDR3 coding sequence is TGTGCCAGCAGCCTCCCGGACAGGGGTGGAGGCTACACCTTC. V and J are TRBV3-1 (or the pseudogene TRBV3-2) and TRBJ1-2; 9 bases match TRBD1. Per the germline V gene, CDR1 is LGHDT and CDR2 is YNNKEL (reference sequence). V was clipped by 4 bases and J by 8 bases; unmatched bases: 8. CDR3 length: 14 residues.

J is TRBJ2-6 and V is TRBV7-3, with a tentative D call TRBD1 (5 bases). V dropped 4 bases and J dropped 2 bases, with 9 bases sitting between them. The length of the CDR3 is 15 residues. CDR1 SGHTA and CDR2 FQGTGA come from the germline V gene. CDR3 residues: CASSSDSAGANVLTF. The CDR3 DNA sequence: TGTGCCAGCAGCTCCGACAGTGCTGGGGCCAACGTCCTGACTTTC.

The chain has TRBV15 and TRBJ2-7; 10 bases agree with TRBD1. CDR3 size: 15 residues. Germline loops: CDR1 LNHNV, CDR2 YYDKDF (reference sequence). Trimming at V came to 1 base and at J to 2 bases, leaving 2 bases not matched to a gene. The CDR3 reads CATSRAGTGAYEQYF. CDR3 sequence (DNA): TGTGCCACCAGCAGAGCCGGGACAGGGGCCTACGAGCAGTACTTC. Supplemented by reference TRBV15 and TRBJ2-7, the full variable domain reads DAMVIQNPRYQVTQFGKPVTLSCSQTLNHNVMYWYQQKSSQAPKLLFHYYDKDFNNEADTPDNFQSRRPNTSFCFLDIRSPGLGDTAMYLCATSRAGTGAYEQYFGPGTRLTVT.

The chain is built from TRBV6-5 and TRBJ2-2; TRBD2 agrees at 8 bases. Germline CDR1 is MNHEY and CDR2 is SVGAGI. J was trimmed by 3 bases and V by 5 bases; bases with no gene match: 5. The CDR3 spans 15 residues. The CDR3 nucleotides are TGTGCCAGCAGTAGGCTAGCGGGCCACACCGGGGAGCTGTTTTTT. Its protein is CASSRLAGHTGELFF.

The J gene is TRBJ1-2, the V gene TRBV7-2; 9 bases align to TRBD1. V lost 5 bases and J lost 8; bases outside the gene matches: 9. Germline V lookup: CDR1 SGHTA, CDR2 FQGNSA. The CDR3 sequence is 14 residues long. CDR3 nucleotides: TGTGCCAGCAGCAGCCGGGACAGGGTAGAAGGCTACACCTTC. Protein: CASSSRDRVEGYTF. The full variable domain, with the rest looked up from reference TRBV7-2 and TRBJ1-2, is GAGVSQSPSNKVTEKGKDVELRCDPISGHTALYWYRQSLGQGLEFLIYFQGNSAPDKSGLPSDRFSAERTGGSVSTLTIQRTQQEDSAVYLCASSSRDRVEGYTFGSGTRLTVV.

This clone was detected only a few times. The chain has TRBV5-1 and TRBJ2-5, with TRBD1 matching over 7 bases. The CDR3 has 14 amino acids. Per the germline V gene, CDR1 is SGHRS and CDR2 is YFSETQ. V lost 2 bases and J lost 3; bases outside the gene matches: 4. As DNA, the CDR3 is TGCGCCAGCAGCTTAGGTACAGGGGAAGAGACCCAGTACTTC. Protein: CASSLGTGEETQYF.

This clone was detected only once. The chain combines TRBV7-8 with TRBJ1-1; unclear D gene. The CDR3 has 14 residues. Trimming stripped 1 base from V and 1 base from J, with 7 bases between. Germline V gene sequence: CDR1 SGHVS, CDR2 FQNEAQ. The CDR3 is CASSLGQANTEAFF. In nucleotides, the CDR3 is TGTGCCAGCAGCTTAGGGCAGGCGAACACTGAAGCTTTCTTT.

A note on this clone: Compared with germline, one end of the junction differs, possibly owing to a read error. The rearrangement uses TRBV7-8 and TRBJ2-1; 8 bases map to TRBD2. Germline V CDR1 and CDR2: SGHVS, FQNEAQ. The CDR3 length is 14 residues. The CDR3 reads CASSLSGGSNVQFF. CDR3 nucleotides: TGTGCCAGCAGCCTATCGGGGGGGTCCAATGTGCAGTTCTTC.

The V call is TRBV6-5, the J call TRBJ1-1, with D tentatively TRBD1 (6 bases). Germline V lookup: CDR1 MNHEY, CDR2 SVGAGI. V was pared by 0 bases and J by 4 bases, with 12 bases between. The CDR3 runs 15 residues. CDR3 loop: CASSYSPGVGTEAFF. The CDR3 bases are TGTGCCAGCAGTTACTCGCCAGGGGTCGGCACTGAAGCTTTCTTT.

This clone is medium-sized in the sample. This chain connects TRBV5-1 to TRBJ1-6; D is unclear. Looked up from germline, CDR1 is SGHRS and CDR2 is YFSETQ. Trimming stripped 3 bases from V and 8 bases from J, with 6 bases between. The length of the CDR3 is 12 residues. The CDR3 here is CASSSTDSPLHF. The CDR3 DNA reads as TGCGCCAGCAGCTCTACAGATTCACCCCTCCACTTT.